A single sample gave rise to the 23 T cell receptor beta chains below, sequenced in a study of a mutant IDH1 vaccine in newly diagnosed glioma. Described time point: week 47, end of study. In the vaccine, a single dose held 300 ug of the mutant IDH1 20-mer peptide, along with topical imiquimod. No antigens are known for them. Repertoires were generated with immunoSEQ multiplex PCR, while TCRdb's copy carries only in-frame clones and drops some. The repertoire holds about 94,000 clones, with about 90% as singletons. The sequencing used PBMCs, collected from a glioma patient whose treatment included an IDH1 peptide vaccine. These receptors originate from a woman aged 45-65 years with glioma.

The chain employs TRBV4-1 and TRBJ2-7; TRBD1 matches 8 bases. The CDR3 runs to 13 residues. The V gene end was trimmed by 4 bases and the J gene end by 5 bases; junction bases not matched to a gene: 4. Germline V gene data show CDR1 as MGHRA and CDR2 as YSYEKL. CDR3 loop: CASSLDRGDEQYF. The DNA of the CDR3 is TGCGCCAGCAGCCTCGACAGGGGAGACGAGCAGTACTTC.

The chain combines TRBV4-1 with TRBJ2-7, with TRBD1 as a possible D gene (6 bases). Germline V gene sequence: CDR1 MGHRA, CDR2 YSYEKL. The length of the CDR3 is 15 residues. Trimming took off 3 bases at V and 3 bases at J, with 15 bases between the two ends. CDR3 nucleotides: TGCGCCAGCAGCCACCCCGGACAGAAAAACTACGAGCAGTACTTC. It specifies CASSHPGQKNYEQYF.

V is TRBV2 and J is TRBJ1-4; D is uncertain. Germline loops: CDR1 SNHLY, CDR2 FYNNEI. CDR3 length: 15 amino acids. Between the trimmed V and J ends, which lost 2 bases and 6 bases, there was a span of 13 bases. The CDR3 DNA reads TGTGCCAGCAGTGAACGGAGAGGGTGGGATGAAAAACTGTTTTTT. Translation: CASSERRGWDEKLFF. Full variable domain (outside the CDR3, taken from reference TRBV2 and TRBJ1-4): EPEVTQTPSHQVTQMGQEVILRCVPISNHLYFYWYRQILGQKVEFLVSFYNNEISEKSEIFDDQFSVERPDGSNFTLKIRSTKLEDSAMYFCASSERRGWDEKLFFGSGTQLSVL.

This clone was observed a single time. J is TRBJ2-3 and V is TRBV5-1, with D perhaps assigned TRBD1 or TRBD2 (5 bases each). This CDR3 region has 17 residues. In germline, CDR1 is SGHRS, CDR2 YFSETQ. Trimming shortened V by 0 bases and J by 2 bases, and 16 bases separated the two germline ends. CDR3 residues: CASSLAVTGTPTDTQYF. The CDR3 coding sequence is TGCGCCAGCAGCTTGGCCGTAACTGGGACCCCCACAGATACGCAGTATTTT. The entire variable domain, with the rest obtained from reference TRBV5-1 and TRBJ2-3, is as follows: KAGVTQTPRYLIKTRGQQVTLSCSPISGHRSVSWYQQTPGQGLQFLFEYFSETQRNKGNFPGRFSGRQFSNSRSEMNVSTLELGDSALYLCASSLAVTGTPTDTQYFGPGTRLTVL.

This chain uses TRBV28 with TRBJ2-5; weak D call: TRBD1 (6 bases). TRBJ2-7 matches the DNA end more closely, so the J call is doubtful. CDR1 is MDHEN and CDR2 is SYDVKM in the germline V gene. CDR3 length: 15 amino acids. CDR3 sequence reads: CASSTAGATIYEQYF. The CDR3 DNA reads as TGTGCCAGCAGTACGGCAGGGGCGACTATCTACGAGCAGTACTTC.

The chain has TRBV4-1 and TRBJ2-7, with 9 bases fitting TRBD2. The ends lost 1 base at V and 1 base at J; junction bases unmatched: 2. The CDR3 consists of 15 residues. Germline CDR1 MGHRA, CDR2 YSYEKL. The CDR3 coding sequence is TGCGCCAGCAGCCAAGGTGCGGGAGGGTCCTACGAGCAGTACTTC. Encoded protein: CASSQGAGGSYEQYF.

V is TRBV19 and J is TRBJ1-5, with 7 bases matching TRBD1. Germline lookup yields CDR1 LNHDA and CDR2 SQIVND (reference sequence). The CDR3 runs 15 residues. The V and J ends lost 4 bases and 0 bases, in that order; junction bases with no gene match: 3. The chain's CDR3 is CASSTDRVSNQPQHF. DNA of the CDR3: TGTGCCAGTAGTACAGACAGGGTTAGCAATCAGCCCCAGCATTTT.

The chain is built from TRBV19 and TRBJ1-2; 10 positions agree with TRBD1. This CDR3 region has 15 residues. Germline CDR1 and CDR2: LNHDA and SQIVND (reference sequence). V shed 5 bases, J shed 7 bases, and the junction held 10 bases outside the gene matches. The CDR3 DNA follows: TGTGCCAGTAGTGGCCGGGACAGGGGACTCGGTGGCTACACCTTC. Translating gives CASSGRDRGLGGYTF.

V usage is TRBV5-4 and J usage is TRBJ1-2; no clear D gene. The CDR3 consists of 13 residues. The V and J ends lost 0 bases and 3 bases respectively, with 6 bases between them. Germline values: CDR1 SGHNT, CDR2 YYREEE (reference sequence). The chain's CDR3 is CASSLVVDYGYTF. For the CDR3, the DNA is TGTGCCAGCAGCTTGGTGGTTGACTATGGCTACACCTTC.

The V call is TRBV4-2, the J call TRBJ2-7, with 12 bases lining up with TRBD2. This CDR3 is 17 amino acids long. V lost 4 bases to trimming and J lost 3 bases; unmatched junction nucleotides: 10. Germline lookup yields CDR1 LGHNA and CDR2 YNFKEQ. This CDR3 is CASSLTASGRAFYEQYF. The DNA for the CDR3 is TGTGCCAGCAGCCTAACCGCTAGCGGGAGGGCCTTCTACGAGCAGTACTTC.

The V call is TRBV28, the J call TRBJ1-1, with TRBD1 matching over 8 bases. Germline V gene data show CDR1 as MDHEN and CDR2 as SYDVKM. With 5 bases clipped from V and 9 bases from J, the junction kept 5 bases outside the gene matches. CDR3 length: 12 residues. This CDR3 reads CASSLRTGQAFF. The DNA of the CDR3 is TGTGCCAGCAGTCTCCGGACAGGGCAAGCTTTCTTT.

CDR3 loop: CASSLSASRIYEQYF. In DNA form, the CDR3 reads TGTGCCAGCAGTTTATCGGCCAGCAGAATCTACGAGCAGTACTTC. V usage is TRBV27 and J usage is TRBJ2-7, with D unclear. This CDR3 is built from 15 residues. V was pared by 0 bases and J by 3 bases, with 12 bases between. The germline gives CDR1 MNHEY, CDR2 SMNVEV (reference sequence).

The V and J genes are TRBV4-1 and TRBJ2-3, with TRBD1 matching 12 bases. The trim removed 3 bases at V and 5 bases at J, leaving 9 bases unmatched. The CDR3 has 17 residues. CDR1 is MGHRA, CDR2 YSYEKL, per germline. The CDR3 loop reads CASSHGSRDRGRDTQYF. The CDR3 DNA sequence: TGCGCCAGCAGCCACGGGAGCCGGGACAGGGGGCGAGATACGCAGTATTTT.

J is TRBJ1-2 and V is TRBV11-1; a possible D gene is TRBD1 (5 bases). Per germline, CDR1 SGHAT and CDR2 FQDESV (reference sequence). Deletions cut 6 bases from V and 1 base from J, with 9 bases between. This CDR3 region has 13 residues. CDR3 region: CASSTGLNYGYTF. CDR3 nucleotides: TGTGCCAGCAGTACAGGACTTAACTATGGCTACACCTTC.

Here the CDR3 reads CASREGQGWVEETQYF. DNA for the CDR3: TGTGCCAGCAGAGAGGGCCAGGGGTGGGTCGAAGAGACCCAGTACTTC. This chain joins TRBV7-8 and TRBJ2-5; D is possibly TRBD1 (6 bases). The germline CDR1 and CDR2 sequences are SGHVS and FQNEAQ. The CDR3 extends over 16 amino acids. Deletions cut 6 bases from V and 3 bases from J, with 20 bases between.

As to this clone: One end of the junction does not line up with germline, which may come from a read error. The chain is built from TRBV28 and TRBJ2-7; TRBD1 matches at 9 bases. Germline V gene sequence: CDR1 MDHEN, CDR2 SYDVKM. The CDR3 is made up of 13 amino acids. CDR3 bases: TGTGCCAGCAGTCCGCCGGACAGGGGTCTTCGCATCTTC. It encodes CASSPPDRGLRIF.

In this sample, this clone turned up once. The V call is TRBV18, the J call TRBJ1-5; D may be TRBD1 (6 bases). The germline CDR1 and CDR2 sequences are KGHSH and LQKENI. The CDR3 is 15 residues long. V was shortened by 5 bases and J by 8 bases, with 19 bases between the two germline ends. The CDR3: CASSSSGTQREPQHF. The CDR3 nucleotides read TGTGCCAGCTCATCCTCCGGGACACAGAGGGAGCCCCAGCATTTT.

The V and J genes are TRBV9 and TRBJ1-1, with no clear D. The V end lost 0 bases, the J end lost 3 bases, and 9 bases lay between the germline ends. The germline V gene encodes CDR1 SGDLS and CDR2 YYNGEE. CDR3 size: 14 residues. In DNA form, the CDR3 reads TGTGCCAGCAGCGTAGGGTGGAGGGACACTGAAGCTTTCTTT. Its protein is CASSVGWRDTEAFF.

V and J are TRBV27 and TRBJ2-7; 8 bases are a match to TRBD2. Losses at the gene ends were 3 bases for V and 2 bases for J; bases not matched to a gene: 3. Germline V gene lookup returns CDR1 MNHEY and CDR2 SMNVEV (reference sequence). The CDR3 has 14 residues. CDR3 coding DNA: TGTGCCAGCAGTTTTTCCGGGAGGGCCTACGAGCAGTACTTC. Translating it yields CASSFSGRAYEQYF.

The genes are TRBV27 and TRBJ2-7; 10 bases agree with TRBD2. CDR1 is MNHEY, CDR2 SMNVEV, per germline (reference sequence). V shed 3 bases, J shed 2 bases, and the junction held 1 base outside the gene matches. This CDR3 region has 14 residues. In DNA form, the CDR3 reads TGTGCCAGCAGTTTTAGCGGGAGGACCTACGAGCAGTACTTC. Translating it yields CASSFSGRTYEQYF.

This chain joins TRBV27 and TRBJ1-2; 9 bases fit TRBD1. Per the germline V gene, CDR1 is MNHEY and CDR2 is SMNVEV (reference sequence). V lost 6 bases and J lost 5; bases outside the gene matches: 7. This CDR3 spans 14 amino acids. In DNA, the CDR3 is TGTGCCAGCAGCCCGGACAGGGGTTTGTATGGCTACACCTTC. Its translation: CASSPDRGLYGYTF.

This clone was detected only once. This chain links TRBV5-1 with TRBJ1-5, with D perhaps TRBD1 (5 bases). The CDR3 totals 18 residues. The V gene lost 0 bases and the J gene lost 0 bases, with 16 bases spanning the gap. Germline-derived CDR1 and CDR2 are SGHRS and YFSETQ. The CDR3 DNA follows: TGCGCCAGCAGCTTGGCCCGCTCAAAGGGGCATAGCAATCAGCCCCAGCATTTT. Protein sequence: CASSLARSKGHSNQPQHF.

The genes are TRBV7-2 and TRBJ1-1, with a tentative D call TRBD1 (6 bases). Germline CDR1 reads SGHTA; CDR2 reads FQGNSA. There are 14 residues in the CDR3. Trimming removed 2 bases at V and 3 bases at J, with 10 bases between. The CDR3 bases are TGTGCCAGCAGCTTATCAGGGGAGGACACTGAAGCTTTCTTT. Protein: CASSLSGEDTEAFF.